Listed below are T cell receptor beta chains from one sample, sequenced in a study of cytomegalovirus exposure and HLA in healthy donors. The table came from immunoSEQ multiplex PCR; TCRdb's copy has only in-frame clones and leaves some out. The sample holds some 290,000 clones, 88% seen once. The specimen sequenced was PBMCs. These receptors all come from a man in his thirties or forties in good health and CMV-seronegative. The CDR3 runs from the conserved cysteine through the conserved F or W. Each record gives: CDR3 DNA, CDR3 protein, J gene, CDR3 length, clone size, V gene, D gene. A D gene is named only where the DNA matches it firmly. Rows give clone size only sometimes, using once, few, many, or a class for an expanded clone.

DNA: TGCGCCAGCAGCCCAGGCGGGGGGTGGACTGAAGCTTTCTTT; CDR3: CASSPGGGWTEAFF; J: TRBJ1-1; length: 14; size: .; V: TRBV4-3; D: .
DNA: TGTGCCAGCAGCTTACCCTGGACAGGGGGAGAAGCTTTCTTT; CDR3: CASSLPWTGGEAFF; J: TRBJ1-1; length: 14; size: .; V: TRBV7-9; D: TRBD1
DNA: TGTGCCAGCAGCATAGGGACAGGGGACACCTACGAGCAGTACTTC; CDR3: CASSIGTGDTYEQYF; J: TRBJ2-7; length: 15; size: .; V: TRBV7-7; D: TRBD1
DNA: TGTGCCAGCAGTTACGGACAGCATAATGAAAAACTGTTTTTT; CDR3: CASSYGQHNEKLFF; J: TRBJ1-4; length: 14; size: .; V: TRBV6-5; D: .
DNA: TGTGCCAGCAGCATAACAGGAAATCAGCCCCAGCATTTT; CDR3: CASSITGNQPQHF; J: TRBJ1-5; length: 13; size: .; V: TRBV13; D: .
DNA: TGCGCCAGCAGCGCCGGGACAGGGGTTGTAGACGAGCAGTACTTC; CDR3: CASSAGTGVVDEQYF; J: TRBJ2-7; length: 15; size: .; V: TRBV5-1; D: TRBD1
DNA: TGTGCCAGCAGCCGCGGGTTTTTGACTAGCGGAACCCAAGAGACCCAGTACTTC; CDR3: CASSRGFLTSGTQETQYF; J: TRBJ2-5; length: 18; size: .; V: TRBV7-2; D: TRBD2
DNA: TGTGCCAGCAGTTCGGGGAATGAGCAGTTCTTC; CDR3: CASSSGNEQFF; J: TRBJ2-1; length: 11; size: .; V: TRBV27; D: .
DNA: TGTGCCAGCAGCTTAGATAACAGGTCCCCTGGGGCCAACGTCCTGACTTTC; CDR3: CASSLDNRSPGANVLTF; J: TRBJ2-6; length: 17; size: .; V: TRBV7-8; D: .
DNA: TGCGCCAGCAGTGACTGGAGGGGTAGCACAGATACGCAGTATTTT; CDR3: CASSDWRGSTDTQYF; J: TRBJ2-3; length: 15; size: .; V: TRBV10-2; D: .
DNA: TGCGCCAGCAGCCAAGGGACAGGGATGAACACTGAAGCTTTCTTT; CDR3: CASSQGTGMNTEAFF; J: TRBJ1-1; length: 15; size: .; V: TRBV4-1; D: TRBD1
DNA: TGCGCCAGCAGTGACCTCCGGGACAGCTCCTATAATTCACCCCTCCACTTT; CDR3: CASSDLRDSSYNSPLHF; J: TRBJ1-6; length: 17; size: .; V: TRBV10-2; D: TRBD1
DNA: TGTGCCAGCAGTGAAGGACTCCCGGATACGCAGTATTTT; CDR3: CASSEGLPDTQYF; J: TRBJ2-3; length: 13; size: .; V: TRBV6-4; D: .
DNA: TGTGCCACCAGCAGGGAAACAGGGAACTATGGCTACACCTTC; CDR3: CATSRETGNYGYTF; J: TRBJ1-2; length: 14; size: few; V: TRBV15; D: .
DNA: TGTGCCAGCAGCTCGGGTGTAATAACATCCCACGAGCAGTACTTC; CDR3: CASSSGVITSHEQYF; J: TRBJ2-7; length: 15; size: .; V: TRBV7-2; D: .
DNA: TGTGCCAGCAGTGGAACCGGGGATACAGATACGCAGTATTTT; CDR3: CASSGTGDTDTQYF; J: TRBJ2-3; length: 14; size: once; V: TRBV6-4; D: .
DNA: TGTGCCAGCAGTTTAGAAACGCGCAGGGAGGGGGATTCACCCCTCCACTTT; CDR3: CASSLETRREGDSPLHF; J: TRBJ1-6; length: 17; size: .; V: TRBV27; D: .
DNA: TGTGCCAGCAGTTCGCCTGCCAGGGCGCGCACCGGGGAGCTGTTTTTT; CDR3: CASSSPARARTGELFF; J: TRBJ2-2; length: 16; size: .; V: TRBV27; D: .
DNA: TGCAGCGTTGGGGACAAAAACTATGGCTACACCTTC; CDR3: CSVGDKNYGYTF; J: TRBJ1-2; length: 12; size: .; V: TRBV29-1; D: .
DNA: TGTGCCAGCAGCTTAGTTTCGGAGTCAGAGACCCAGTACTTC; CDR3: CASSLVSESETQYF; J: TRBJ2-5; length: 14; size: .; V: TRBV7-9; D: .
DNA: TGTGCCAGCAGCTTGGCCGGGCAGGGAATGAGGGCTTTCTTT; CDR3: CASSLAGQGMRAFF; J: TRBJ1-1; length: 14; size: .; V: TRBV5-4; D: .
DNA: TGCGCCAGCAGCCAAGGGACAAATCAGCCCCAGCATTTT; CDR3: CASSQGTNQPQHF; J: TRBJ1-5; length: 13; size: once; V: TRBV4-3; D: .
DNA: TGTGCCAGCAGTGAACAGGGGAACAATCAGCCCCAGCATTTT; CDR3: CASSEQGNNQPQHF; J: TRBJ1-5; length: 14; size: .; V: TRBV6-4; D: TRBD1
DNA: TGTGCCAGCAGTTTGGGACAGACCTACGAGCAGTACTTC; CDR3: CASSLGQTYEQYF; J: TRBJ2-7; length: 13; size: once; V: TRBV6-5; D: TRBD1
DNA: TGTGCCAGTAGTATTACAGGGTTACCAGATACGCAGTATTTT; CDR3: CASSITGLPDTQYF; J: TRBJ2-3; length: 14; size: .; V: TRBV19; D: .
DNA: TGTGCCAGCAGCTTGGGCACTGGGCCTCCCTACGAGCAGTACTTC; CDR3: CASSLGTGPPYEQYF; J: TRBJ2-7; length: 15; size: .; V: TRBV5-4; D: .
DNA: TGTGCCATCAGTGTCGGGGTTTCGATTGAACAAGAGACCCAGTACTTC; CDR3: CAISVGVSIEQETQYF; J: TRBJ2-5; length: 16; size: .; V: TRBV10-3; D: .
DNA: TGCGCCAGCAGCGGCGGACAGGGTGATGAAAAACTGTTTTTT; CDR3: CASSGGQGDEKLFF; J: TRBJ1-4; length: 14; size: .; V: TRBV5-1; D: TRBD1
DNA: TGTGCCAGCAACTCCGGGACAGTTATTGAAGGGGAGCTGTTTTTT; CDR3: CASNSGTVIEGELFF; J: TRBJ2-2; length: 15; size: .; V: TRBV27; D: TRBD1
DNA: TGTGCCAGCAGCGTAGGTTCAGGTGCAGATACGCAGTATTTT; CDR3: CASSVGSGADTQYF; J: TRBJ2-3; length: 14; size: .; V: TRBV9; D: .
DNA: TGTGCCAGCAGCGTCCGGGACAGGGTATACAATGAGCAGTTCTTC; CDR3: CASSVRDRVYNEQFF; J: TRBJ2-1; length: 15; size: .; V: TRBV9; D: TRBD1
DNA: TGTGCCAGCAGCTTAGCGCAGGGTTCACCCCTCCACTTT; CDR3: CASSLAQGSPLHF; J: TRBJ1-6; length: 13; size: .; V: TRBV7-2; D: .
DNA: TGCGCCAGCAGCCCCAGACAGGGTGGGTCCAGTGAGACCCAGTACTTC; CDR3: CASSPRQGGSSETQYF; J: TRBJ2-5; length: 16; size: .; V: TRBV4-1; D: TRBD1
DNA: TGTGCCAGCTCACCACCACCCTGGCAGGCCCTCTTGGGCGATACGCAGTATTTT; CDR3: CASSPPPWQALLGDTQYF; J: TRBJ2-3; length: 18; size: .; V: TRBV18; D: .
DNA: TGTGCCTGGAGGTCACAGGTCGGGCCCCAGCATTTT; CDR3: CAWRSQVGPQHF; J: TRBJ1-5; length: 12; size: .; V: TRBV30; D: .
DNA: TGTGCCAGCAGCCCCCAAGCGCTAACAGGGATCCAAGAGACCCAGTACTTC; CDR3: CASSPQALTGIQETQYF; J: TRBJ2-5; length: 17; size: .; V: TRBV5-4; D: .
DNA: TGTGCCAGCACGGGCCCAGGAGGAAATCAGCCCCAGCATTTT; CDR3: CASTGPGGNQPQHF; J: TRBJ1-5; length: 14; size: .; V: TRBV6-1; D: .
DNA: TGTGCCAGCAGCGGACGACTAGCGGGCAGCACAGATACGCAGTATTTT; CDR3: CASSGRLAGSTDTQYF; J: TRBJ2-3; length: 16; size: .; V: TRBV7-9; D: TRBD2
DNA: TGTGCCAGCTCTCCGGTGAAGCCCCCCCTAGACGAGCAGTACTTC; CDR3: CASSPVKPPLDEQYF; J: TRBJ2-7; length: 15; size: .; V: TRBV18; D: .
DNA: TGTGCCAGCAGCTCGGGAAGTCAGCCCCAGCATTTT; CDR3: CASSSGSQPQHF; J: TRBJ1-5; length: 12; size: .; V: TRBV7-9; D: .
DNA: TGCGCCAGCAGTCGGTCGCGTCCATCCGCGGCTAATGAAAAACTGTTTTTT; CDR3: CASSRSRPSAANEKLFF; J: TRBJ1-4; length: 17; size: .; V: TRBV4-3; D: .
DNA: TGTGCCAGCATTAAAGACAGAAGCTCCTACGAGCAGTACTTC; CDR3: CASIKDRSSYEQYF; J: TRBJ2-7; length: 14; size: .; V: TRBV6-1; D: .
DNA: TGTGCCAGCAGCCTAGGAGGACTAGCGGGTTTTTACAATGAGCAGTTCTTC; CDR3: CASSLGGLAGFYNEQFF; J: TRBJ2-1; length: 17; size: .; V: TRBV14; D: TRBD2
DNA: TGTGCCAGCAGGCAACCGCCAGCAGGAAATTCACCCCTCCACTTT; CDR3: CASRQPPAGNSPLHF; J: TRBJ1-6; length: 15; size: few; V: TRBV6-5; D: .
DNA: TGTGCCAGTAGACGGACAGGGGGCTATGGCTACACCTTC; CDR3: CASRRTGGYGYTF; J: TRBJ1-2; length: 13; size: .; V: TRBV19; D: TRBD1
DNA: TGTGCCAGCAGCCAGAGTGGGAGGTCCGACACTGAAGCTTTCTTT; CDR3: CASSQSGRSDTEAFF; J: TRBJ1-1; length: 15; size: .; V: TRBV7-8; D: .